The 20 T cell receptor beta chains reported below all come from one sample, sequenced in a study of regulatory T cells in long-lasting Graves disease. CDR3-region Arm-PCR and iRepertoire HTBI primers produced the TCR beta libraries. TCRdb processed the multiplex PCR reads anew with MiXCR; each CDR3 protein has one entry. Of more than 350,000 distinct CDR3 sequences in the sample, around 20% were seen once. Documented time point: persistent/refractory GD, antithyroid drugs over 5 years with positive TRAb. The TCR library was made from RNA that had been extracted from PBMCs in TRIzol. Sequencing used peripheral blood mononuclear cells (PBMCs), obtained when the disease was refractory, from a patient treated with antithyroid drugs. All receptors come from a female donor with Graves disease.

At least ten counts were recorded for this clonotype. CDR3 DNA: TGTGCCAGCAGAGCCGGACAGAGAAGCTCCTACGAGCAGTACTTC. Its protein is CASRAGQRSSYEQYF. The J gene is TRBJ2-7, the V gene TRBV7-8, with a possible D match to TRBD1 (6 bases). Germline V gene lookup returns CDR1 SGHVS and CDR2 FQNEAQ. The V end was cut by 6 bases, the J end by 0 bases, with 15 bases between. This CDR3 has 15 residues.

This clonotype was seen only a few times. The chain is built from TRBV7-2 and TRBJ2-1; 9 nucleotides match TRBD2. The CDR3 has 18 amino acids. Trimming removed 2 bases from V and 0 bases from J; junction bases left unmatched: 8. Germline-derived CDR1 and CDR2 are SGHTA and FQGNSA. This CDR3 is CASSLLSLAGPSYNEQFF. Here the CDR3 DNA reads TGTGCCAGCAGCTTACTCTCGCTAGCGGGGCCCTCCTACAATGAGCAGTTCTTC.

In its sample, this clonotype was seen many times. The rearrangement links TRBV20-1 to TRBJ2-5, with 7 bases aligning to TRBD2. The CDR3 spans 17 residues. J lost 5 bases, V lost 0 bases, and 15 bases had no gene match. Per the germline V gene, CDR1 is DFQATT and CDR2 is SNEGSKA (reference sequence). Here the CDR3 DNA reads TGCAGTGCTAGAGACTCTAGCGGAGGAGGGTTAGGGGAGACCCAGTACTTC. Amino acid sequence: CSARDSSGGGLGETQYF.

There are a few counts of this clonotype. This chain connects TRBV7-2 to TRBJ2-3; no definite D call. Deletions cut 1 base from V and 5 bases from J, with 16 bases between. The CDR3 has 16 amino acids. Germline V lookup: CDR1 SGHTA, CDR2 FQGNSA. The CDR3 loop reads CASSLDRSRRLDTQYF. Here the CDR3 DNA reads TGTGCCAGCAGCTTAGATAGGTCCCGACGGTTAGATACGCAGTATTTT.

This sequence joins TRBV20-1 and TRBJ1-5, with 7 bases lining up with TRBD1. This CDR3 is 12 amino acids long. J gave up 10 bases and V 6 bases, and 9 bases lay outside the gene matches. In germline, CDR1 is DFQATT, CDR2 SNEGSKA (reference sequence). The CDR3 loop reads CSATGTAGPQHF. CDR3 coding DNA: TGCAGTGCAACCGGGACAGCAGGCCCCCAGCATTTT.

At least ten counts were recorded for this clonotype. The rearrangement uses TRBV28 and TRBJ1-5, with D unresolved. The V gene lost 1 base and the J gene lost 0 bases, with 10 bases spanning the gap. The CDR3 contains 16 residues. Germline V gives CDR1 MDHEN, CDR2 SYDVKM. CDR3 in amino acids: CASSLSFGNSNQPQHF. The CDR3 nucleotides read TGTGCCAGCAGTTTATCCTTCGGAAATAGCAATCAGCCCCAGCATTTT.

This clonotype has at least ten counts. The V and J genes are TRBV5-1 and TRBJ1-1, with D possibly being TRBD1 (6 bases). The CDR3 length is 14 residues. Per the germline V gene, CDR1 is SGHRS and CDR2 is YFSETQ. Trimming took off 6 bases at V and 2 bases at J, with 14 bases between the two ends. The CDR3 DNA sequence: TGCGCCAGCACCACCAGTGGGGGCAACACTGAAGCTTTCTTT. Translated, it gives CASTTSGGNTEAFF.

This chain uses TRBV15 with TRBJ2-1; D possibly uses TRBD1 or TRBD2 (5 bases each). Trimming took 4 bases from V and 8 from J, leaving 12 bases between them. The CDR3 runs to 13 residues. In germline, CDR1 is LNHNV, CDR2 YYDKDF (reference sequence). The CDR3 DNA reads as TGTGCCACCAGCACCGGGGCTAGGGATGAGCAGTTCTTC. It specifies CATSTGARDEQFF.

This clonotype was recorded at least ten times. The chain carries TRBV20-1 and TRBJ2-5; 8 bases map to TRBD1. This CDR3 is 14 amino acids long. Germline CDR1 reads DFQATT; CDR2 reads SNEGSKA (reference sequence). The V and J ends lost 2 bases and 2 bases, in that order; junction bases with no gene match: 4. The CDR3 sequence is CSARHGQGQETQYF. The CDR3 nucleotides read TGCAGTGCTAGACATGGACAGGGACAAGAGACCCAGTACTTC.

This clonotype came up many times. The chain employs TRBV20-1 and TRBJ2-7; D perhaps matches TRBD2 (6 bases). The CDR3 is made up of 14 amino acids. Germline CDR1 is DFQATT and CDR2 is SNEGSKA (reference sequence). V lost 4 bases and J 4 bases, leaving 17 bases between the germline ends. The CDR3 nucleotides read TGCAGTGCTATAGGAGTAGCGGTCTCGTACGAGCAGTACTTC. It yields the protein CSAIGVAVSYEQYF.

This clonotype came up many times. The gene calls are TRBV2 and TRBJ2-7; D might be TRBD2 (5 bases). The CDR3 is 12 residues long. The V end lost 8 bases, the J end lost 2 bases, and 10 bases lay between the germline ends. CDR1 is SNHLY, CDR2 FYNNEI, per germline. CDR3 DNA: TGTGCCAGCCTGAGGGAAACCTACGAGCAGTACTTC. As protein: CASLRETYEQYF.

The gene calls are TRBV7-4 and TRBJ1-4, with 8 bases lining up with TRBD1. Germline V gene data show CDR1 as SGHVT and CDR2 as SQSDAQ. The trim removed 3 bases at V and 7 bases at J, leaving 7 bases unmatched. The CDR3 extends over 15 amino acids. The CDR3, as DNA: TGTGCCAGCAGCTTGGCAGGGGGCATCCGTGAAAAACTGTTTTTT. Its protein product is CASSLAGGIREKLFF.

V usage is TRBV7-3 and J usage is TRBJ1-1, with D possibly being TRBD1 (6 bases). The CDR3 extends over 17 amino acids. The germline V gene has CDR1 SGHTA and CDR2 FQGTGA. V lost 6 bases to trimming and J lost 0 bases, with 20 bases between them. The CDR3 bases are TGTGCCAGCAGGTGCCGACACCGGGACACCATGAACACTGAAGCTTTCTTT. Its translation: CASRCRHRDTMNTEAFF.

This clonotype was recorded many times. V usage is TRBV3-1 and J usage is TRBJ2-2, with D perhaps matching TRBD1 or TRBD2 (5 bases each). This CDR3 spans 16 amino acids. V dropped 4 bases and J dropped 4 bases, with 16 bases sitting between them. Germline V CDR1 and CDR2: LGHDT, YNNKEL (reference sequence). CDR3 amino acids: CASSPRNGAGTGELFF. The CDR3 DNA sequence: TGTGCCAGCAGCCCACGAAATGGGGCGGGCACCGGGGAGCTGTTTTTT.

V usage is TRBV7-9 and J usage is TRBJ2-7; D may correspond to TRBD1 or TRBD2 (5 bases each). Germline-derived CDR1 and CDR2 are SEHNR and FQNEAQ (reference sequence). The CDR3 consists of 13 residues. Trimming pared 6 bases from V and 5 bases from J, leaving 14 bases between. CDR3 sequence (DNA): TGTGCCAGCAGGGGGGACGGTCTCCACGAGCAGTACTTC. It codes for CASRGDGLHEQYF.

The rearrangement uses TRBV6-1 and TRBJ1-1; D ambiguous. In germline, CDR1 is MNHNS, CDR2 SASEGT. Trimming cost V 6 bases and J 4 bases, with 9 bases left between them. This CDR3 contains 12 residues. The CDR3 DNA reads TGTGCCAGCAGGGAGGGTCCCACTGAAGCTTTCTTT. Its protein is CASREGPTEAFF.

The genes are TRBV27 and TRBJ2-7; 9 nucleotides agree with TRBD2. The ends lost 5 bases at V and 4 bases at J; junction bases unmatched: 15. CDR1 MNHEY and CDR2 SMNVEV come from the germline V gene (reference sequence). This CDR3 region has 17 residues. CDR3 coding DNA: TGTGCCAGCAGTCCACAACGGGAGGTTAGCGGGAGTTACGAGCAGTACTTC. Encoded protein: CASSPQREVSGSYEQYF.

As regards this clonotype: A clone one base away is much larger, so this may be a read error. No conserved phenylalanine or tryptophan is present at the end of the CDR3, so a read error is the likely explanation. The CDR3 reads CASSYAQASYEQYL. CDR3 bases: TGTGCCAGCAGTTACGCGCAGGCTTCCTACGAGCAGTACCTC. The J gene is TRBJ2-7, the V gene TRBV6-5; D not resolved. The CDR3 is made up of 14 amino acids. From germline, CDR1 is MNHEY and CDR2 SVGAGI. V was shortened by 2 bases and J by 1 base, with 9 bases between the two germline ends.

This clonotype appeared many times. This chain joins TRBV2 and TRBJ2-4; TRBD1 matches at 7 bases. This CDR3 contains 15 residues. Germline CDR1 is SNHLY and CDR2 is FYNNEI. Trimming cost V 5 bases and J 6 bases; bases outside gene matches: 10. In DNA form, the CDR3 reads TGTGCCAGCAGTTCACTGGGACAGTCAACAAACATTCAGTACTTC. Residues: CASSSLGQSTNIQYF.

This clonotype has at least ten counts. The chain recombines TRBV29-1 with TRBJ1-1; no definite D call. V lost 0 bases to trimming and J lost 3 bases, with 14 bases between them. The CDR3 totals 15 residues. Germline V CDR1 and CDR2: SQVTM, ANQGSEA. The DNA of the CDR3 is TGCAGCGTTGAAGATCGTAGAGGGTCGGACACTGAAGCTTTCTTT. Its translation is CSVEDRRGSDTEAFF.